The 31 T cell receptor beta chains below come from one sample, sequenced in a study of blood T cell repertoires in COVID-19. Measured with immunoSEQ multiplex PCR; TCRdb has only the in-frame clones, and not every one. The repertoire holds tens of thousands of clones, with roughly 80% as singletons. The sequencing sample was made of peripheral blood. The receptors come from a human donor in a cohort sampled during active COVID-19.

In the case of this clone: This sample includes further DNA sequences coding for the same CDR3. The chain uses TRBV6-5 and TRBJ1-2; D might be TRBD1 (5 bases). CDR1 MNHEY and CDR2 SVGAGI come from the germline V gene. The germline V and J ends were trimmed by 3 bases and 4 bases, with 9 bases remaining between them. The CDR3 contains 13 residues. CDR3 protein: CASSYEGLYGYTF. The CDR3 nucleotides are TGTGCCAGCAGTTATGAGGGACTCTATGGCTACACCTTC.

This chain links TRBV7-9 with TRBJ2-3; D might be TRBD1 (6 bases). V dropped 0 bases and J dropped 4 bases, with 14 bases sitting between them. The CDR3 runs to 16 residues. Germline V gene data show CDR1 as SEHNR and CDR2 as FQNEAQ (reference sequence). The chain's CDR3 is CASSLAAGADADTQYF. DNA for the CDR3: TGTGCCAGCAGCTTAGCGGCAGGGGCGGATGCAGATACGCAGTATTTT. Complete variable domain (other parts from reference TRBV7-9 and TRBJ2-3): DTGVSQNPRHKITKRGQNVTFRCDPISEHNRLYWYRQTLGQGPEFLTYFQNEAQLEKSRLLSDRFSAERPKGSFSTLEIQRTEQGDSAMYLCASSLAAGADADTQYFGPGTRLTVL.

The gene calls are TRBV12-3 or TRBV12-4 and TRBJ2-1, with D perhaps TRBD2 (6 bases). Between the trimmed V and J ends, which lost 5 bases and 9 bases, there was a span of 14 bases. The CDR3 extends over 13 amino acids. The DNA of the CDR3 is TGTGCCAGCAGTGAACCCGGGAGCGCTGAGCAGTTCTTC. Protein product: CASSEPGSAEQFF.

This clone was counted only a few times. The rearrangement joins TRBV12-3 or TRBV12-4 to TRBJ2-7, with D possibly matching TRBD1 (5 bases). CDR3 size: 13 residues. Trimming took off 3 bases at V and 6 bases at J, with 12 bases between the two ends. CDR3 coding DNA: TGTGCCAGCAGTTTCGTCAGGGAAGCCGAGCAGTACTTC. Encoded protein: CASSFVREAEQYF.

The chain couples TRBV28 to TRBJ1-2, with TRBD1 identical over 8 bases. Germline CDR1 MDHEN, CDR2 SYDVKM. V shed 2 bases and J 6 bases; nucleotides not matched to a gene: 2. The CDR3 totals 13 residues. The CDR3 spells CASSLQGAHGYTF. In nucleotides, the CDR3 is TGTGCCAGCAGTTTACAGGGGGCGCATGGCTACACCTTC.

The chain links TRBV5-1 to TRBJ2-2; TRBD2 agrees at 8 bases. The V gene's germline CDR1 is SGHRS and CDR2 YFSETQ. J gave up 6 bases and V 4 bases, and 11 bases lay outside the gene matches. The CDR3 has 16 amino acids. The CDR3 nucleotides are TGCGCCAGCAGCCCGGATAACGGGGGGGGCTCCGGGGAGCTGTTTTTT. Protein: CASSPDNGGGSGELFF.

The genes are TRBV6-6 and TRBJ2-1; the match to TRBD2 covers 7 bases. CDR1 is MNHNY, CDR2 SVGAGI, per germline (reference sequence). This CDR3 region has 15 residues. V lost 2 bases to trimming and J lost 8 bases; unmatched junction nucleotides: 9. CDR3 nucleotides: TGTGCCAGCAGTTACCTGGGGGGGAGAGGAGATGAGCAGTTCTTC. It encodes CASSYLGGRGDEQFF.

This chain connects TRBV5-4 to TRBJ2-3; 9 bases match TRBD2. The CDR3 is 16 amino acids. V shed 4 bases and J 0 bases; nucleotides not matched to a gene: 6. From germline, CDR1 is SGHNT and CDR2 YYREEE (reference sequence). The CDR3 protein is CASSIPAGGSTDTQYF. CDR3 bases: TGTGCCAGCAGCATCCCAGCGGGGGGTAGCACAGATACGCAGTATTTT. Variable domain in full (rest from reference TRBV5-4 and TRBJ2-3): ETGVTQSPTHLIKTRGQQVTLRCSSQSGHNTVSWYQQALGQGPQFIFQYYREEENGRGNFPPRFSGLQFPNYSSELNVNALELDDSALYLCASSIPAGGSTDTQYFGPGTRLTVL.

This clone was seen a few times. The chain couples TRBV15 to TRBJ2-3; D may be TRBD1 (6 bases). Germline-derived CDR1 and CDR2 are LNHNV and YYDKDF (reference sequence). The V and J ends lost 3 bases and 5 bases respectively, with 9 bases between them. The CDR3 has 13 residues. The DNA for the CDR3 is TGTGCCACCAGCAGGTCCAGGGGAGATACGCAGTATTTT. This sequence encodes CATSRSRGDTQYF.

This chain joins TRBV5-1 and TRBJ1-3; weak D call: TRBD1 (5 bases). V was cut by 2 bases and J by 0 bases, with 6 bases left in between. The germline gives CDR1 SGHRS, CDR2 YFSETQ. The CDR3 contains 14 residues. This CDR3 is CASSFGGSGNTIYF. DNA for the CDR3: TGCGCCAGCAGCTTCGGGGGCTCTGGAAACACCATATATTTT. The entire variable domain, with the rest obtained from reference TRBV5-1 and TRBJ1-3, is as follows: KAGVTQTPRYLIKTRGQQVTLSCSPISGHRSVSWYQQTPGQGLQFLFEYFSETQRNKGNFPGRFSGRQFSNSRSEMNVSTLELGDSALYLCASSFGGSGNTIYFGEGSWLTVV.

The chain recombines TRBV3-1 (or the pseudogene TRBV3-2) with TRBJ2-5; perhaps TRBD2 as D (5 bases). The CDR3 is 15 amino acids. V shed 4 bases and J shed 5 bases, with 17 bases lying between them. CDR1 is LGHDT, CDR2 YNNKEL, per germline (reference sequence). The CDR3 loop reads CASSPNPGGGETQYF. CDR3 coding DNA: TGTGCCAGCAGCCCGAACCCCGGAGGTGGGGAGACCCAGTACTTC.

In nucleotides, the CDR3 is TGTGCCAGCAGCCAAGGGGTACTAGGTAATTCACCCCTCCACTTT. Protein product: CASSQGVLGNSPLHF. This chain joins TRBV4-2 and TRBJ1-6, with D unresolved. The V gene's germline CDR1 is LGHNA and CDR2 YNFKEQ. V was shortened by 1 base and J by 6 bases, with 10 bases between the two germline ends. CDR3 length: 15 residues.

V is TRBV19 and J is TRBJ2-1; 10 nucleotides match TRBD2. J gave up 7 bases and V 7 bases, and 7 bases lay outside the gene matches. This CDR3 is built from 14 residues. Germline CDR1 is LNHDA and CDR2 is SQIVND (reference sequence). CDR3 in DNA: TGTGCCAGTAATCAGCGGGGGGGCCGAAATGAGCAGTTCTTC. This translates into CASNQRGGRNEQFF.

The CDR3 DNA follows: TGCAGCGTTAGGAAGGGCAGGGAATATGGCTACACCTTC. Amino acids: CSVRKGREYGYTF. This chain connects TRBV29-1 to TRBJ1-2, with a possible D match to TRBD1 (5 bases). Germline V gene sequence: CDR1 SQVTM, CDR2 ANQGSEA. The CDR3 is 13 residues long. Trimming took 5 bases from V and 5 from J, leaving 15 bases between them.

The genes are TRBV6-6 and TRBJ2-5; TRBD2 is a possible D gene (6 bases). The V gene lost 6 bases and the J gene lost 5 bases, with 16 bases spanning the gap. The CDR3 is made up of 14 amino acids. CDR1 MNHNY and CDR2 SVGAGI come from the germline V gene (reference sequence). CDR3 DNA sequence: TGTGCCAGCAGCCTTTCCGGCGCGGGGGAGACCCAGTACTTC. It is translated as CASSLSGAGETQYF.

This chain joins TRBV3-1 (or the pseudogene TRBV3-2) and TRBJ2-2; 8 bases fit TRBD2. The CDR3 totals 16 residues. Germline V lookup: CDR1 LGHDT, CDR2 YNNKEL (reference sequence). Trimming at V came to 8 bases and at J to 1 base, leaving 9 bases not matched to a gene. CDR3 in amino acids: CASLQGAGGNTGELFF. DNA of the CDR3: TGTGCCAGCCTACAAGGGGCGGGGGGGAACACCGGGGAGCTGTTTTTT.

J is TRBJ1-3 and V is TRBV30, with 7 bases matching TRBD1. The CDR3 sequence is 19 residues long. V lost 0 bases, J lost 1 base, and 15 bases stayed unmatched. Germline-derived CDR1 and CDR2 are GTSNPN and SVGIG (reference sequence). CDR3 region: CAWSVLRTGLDVSGNTIYF. The DNA for the CDR3 is TGTGCCTGGAGTGTACTCCGGACAGGACTCGACGTTTCTGGAAACACCATATATTTT. The full variable domain, in which reference TRBV30 and TRBJ1-3 provide the parts outside the CDR3, is SQTIHQWPATLVQPVGSPLSLECTVEGTSNPNLYWYRQAAGRGLQLLFYSVGIGQISSEVPQNLSASRPQDRQFILSSKKLLLSDSGFYLCAWSVLRTGLDVSGNTIYFGEGSWLTVV.

J is TRBJ1-1 and V is TRBV18, with a tentative D call TRBD1 (5 bases). Trimming pared 3 bases from V and 1 base from J, leaving 9 bases between. The CDR3 is made up of 14 amino acids. Germline V gene sequence: CDR1 KGHSH, CDR2 LQKENI. In DNA form, the CDR3 reads TGTGCCAGCTCACCGCAGGGAGGGAACACTGAAGCTTTCTTT. Translating it yields CASSPQGGNTEAFF.

This clone was counted ten times or more. This chain joins TRBV7-3 and TRBJ2-3; D gene uncertain. Germline V gene sequence: CDR1 SGHTA, CDR2 FQGTGA. The CDR3 has 14 amino acids. Between the trimmed V and J ends, which lost 0 bases and 4 bases, there was a span of 8 bases. In nucleotides, the CDR3 is TGTGCCAGCAGCTTAACTGCCATAGCAGATACGCAGTATTTT. Encoded protein: CASSLTAIADTQYF.

The rearrangement uses TRBV7-9 and TRBJ1-1, with D possibly matching TRBD1 (6 bases). CDR3 size: 13 residues. Trimming pared 5 bases from V and 3 bases from J, leaving 10 bases between. Germline values: CDR1 SEHNR, CDR2 FQNEAQ (reference sequence). The CDR3 here is CASSLNRDTEAFF. The CDR3 DNA reads TGTGCCAGCAGCCTAAACAGGGACACTGAAGCTTTCTTT.

The V call is TRBV7-8, the J call TRBJ2-5, with 8 bases that match TRBD2. Germline V CDR1 and CDR2: SGHVS, FQNEAQ. The J segment lost 2 bases and the V segment lost 1 base, leaving 6 bases of the junction unmatched. The CDR3 has 16 residues. As DNA, the CDR3 is TGTGCCAGCAGCTTAGAAGTGGCGGGGGGTCAAGAGACCCAGTACTTC. Translation gives CASSLEVAGGQETQYF. Complete variable domain (other parts from reference TRBV7-8 and TRBJ2-5): GAGVSQSPRYKVAKRGQDVALRCDPISGHVSLFWYQQALGQGPEFLTYFQNEAQLDKSGLPSDRFFAERPEGSVSTLKIQRTQQEDSAVYLCASSLEVAGGQETQYFGPGTRLLVL.

Notes on this clone: At one end, the junction sequence differs from germline, possibly due to a read error. V gene TRBV6-5 combines with J gene TRBJ2-4; D may be TRBD2 (5 bases). The CDR3 length is 13 residues. CDR1 MNHEY and CDR2 SVGAGI come from the germline V gene. CDR3 sequence (DNA): TGTGCCAGCAGTGACTCGGTGGGAGACATTCAGTACTTC. It is translated as CASSDSVGDIQYF.

This clone has only one observation. The chain employs TRBV5-1 and TRBJ1-6; D is uncertain. Germline CDR1 reads SGHRS; CDR2 reads YFSETQ. This CDR3 has 14 amino acids. V was clipped by 5 bases and J by 8 bases, with 14 bases between them. The DNA for the CDR3 is TGCGCCAGCAGGGAGGGAGTTCAAGATTCACCCCTCCACTTT. This encodes CASREGVQDSPLHF.

The chain is built from TRBV27 and TRBJ2-1, with D tentatively TRBD2 (6 bases). Germline V lookup: CDR1 MNHEY, CDR2 SMNVEV (reference sequence). The V end was cut by 4 bases, the J end by 7 bases, with 8 bases between. This CDR3 is built from 12 residues. The CDR3 bases are TGTGCCAGCAGTTGGGGGGAAAATGAGCAGTTCTTC. Translating gives CASSWGENEQFF.

This chain uses TRBV12-5 with TRBJ1-5; 10 nucleotides line up with TRBD1. The CDR3 runs to 14 residues. CDR1 is LGHNT, CDR2 FRNRAP, per germline. The V gene end was trimmed by 5 bases and the J gene end by 4 bases; junction bases not matched to a gene: 2. CDR3 in amino acids: CASGLGQGNQPQHF. CDR3 DNA sequence: TGTGCTAGTGGTCTGGGACAGGGGAATCAGCCCCAGCATTTT.

The count of this clone is one. The chain employs TRBV5-1 and TRBJ1-4; 9 positions match TRBD1. Germline-derived CDR1 and CDR2 are SGHRS and YFSETQ. The CDR3 spans 16 residues. V trimming: 0 bases; J trimming: 3 bases; junction bases outside the gene matches: 3. The CDR3 DNA sequence: TGCGCCAGCAGCTTGGGGGACAGGGCGTCTAATGAAAAACTGTTTTTT. Translation gives CASSLGDRASNEKLFF.

As concerns this clone: The sample has other DNA sequences that encode this CDR3 too. The chain is built from TRBV2 and TRBJ2-7, with D tentatively TRBD2 (5 bases). This CDR3 contains 14 residues. V lost 4 bases to trimming and J lost 0 bases, with 10 bases between them. Germline V gives CDR1 SNHLY, CDR2 FYNNEI. In DNA form, the CDR3 reads TGTGCCAGCAGTGGAGGGAGCCTCTCCTACGAGCAGTACTTC. Translation gives CASSGGSLSYEQYF. The whole variable domain, filled in from reference TRBV2 and TRBJ2-7, reads EPEVTQTPSHQVTQMGQEVILRCVPISNHLYFYWYRQILGQKVEFLVSFYNNEISEKSEIFDDQFSVERPDGSNFTLKIRSTKLEDSAMYFCASSGGSLSYEQYFGPGTRLTVT.

This chain connects TRBV24-1 to TRBJ2-3; no firm D call. The length of the CDR3 is 13 residues. Germline V gene sequence: CDR1 KGHDR, CDR2 SFDVKD. Trimming removed 7 bases at V and 2 bases at J, with 9 bases between. CDR3 in DNA: TGTGCCACCAGCAGTGTTAACACAGATACGCAGTATTTT. This translates into CATSSVNTDTQYF.

The chain has TRBV28 and TRBJ2-7; 7 bases fit TRBD2. This CDR3 is built from 13 residues. After removal of 2 bases from V and 3 bases from J, the junction contained 1 base not matched to a gene. CDR1 and CDR2 from the germline V gene are MDHEN and SYDVKM. The CDR3 loop is CASSLGRDYEQYF. The CDR3 DNA reads TGTGCCAGCAGTTTAGGGAGGGACTACGAGCAGTACTTC. Together with reference TRBV28 and TRBJ2-7, the CDR3 gives the full variable domain: DVKVTQSSRYLVKRTGEKVFLECVQDMDHENMFWYRQDPGLGLRLIYFSYDVKMKEKGDIPEGYSVSREKKERFSLILESASTNQTSMYLCASSLGRDYEQYFGPGTRLTVT.

The V and J genes are TRBV6-5 and TRBJ2-7; possibly TRBD1 for D (7 bases). V lost 2 bases and J lost 5, with 10 bases in between. Germline lookup yields CDR1 MNHEY and CDR2 SVGAGI. The CDR3 runs to 13 residues. The CDR3 loop reads CASSYGGGNEQYF. CDR3 DNA: TGTGCCAGCAGTTACGGAGGGGGCAACGAGCAGTACTTC.

The rearrangement joins TRBV30 to TRBJ2-3, with D perhaps TRBD2 (6 bases). Germline CDR1 GTSNPN, CDR2 SVGIG (reference sequence). The CDR3 spans 14 residues. V lost 4 bases, J lost 6 bases, and 17 bases lay in between. CDR3: CAWNLGQAGDTQYF. In nucleotides, the CDR3 is TGTGCCTGGAACCTGGGGCAGGCGGGGGATACGCAGTATTTT.